The next 26 T cell receptor beta chains were all read from a single sample in a study of cytomegalovirus exposure and HLA in healthy donors. It was with 60 Vbeta and 13 Jbeta primers that the PCR ran. Sequencing used immunoSEQ multiplex PCR; TCRdb keeps in-frame clones, though not all of them. The data show 98,000 or so clones, under 85% seen once. Sequences were obtained from PBMCs. These receptor sequences come from a man aged 40-49 years in good health and CMV-seronegative.

This clone is termed medium-sized. The chain recombines TRBV4-3 with TRBJ2-6; tentatively, D is TRBD1 (6 bases). The CDR3 totals 17 residues. V was cut by 4 bases and J by 0 bases, with 13 bases left in between. In germline, CDR1 is LGHNA, CDR2 YSLEER. The CDR3 bases are TGCGCCAGCAGCCTCGGACAGTCTCCCTCTGGGGCCAACGTCCTGACTTTC. Its translation: CASSLGQSPSGANVLTF.

V usage is TRBV6-5 and J usage is TRBJ1-4, with D possibly matching TRBD1 (6 bases). The V gene lost 4 bases and the J gene lost 5 bases, with 17 bases spanning the gap. The germline V gene has CDR1 MNHEY and CDR2 SVGAGI. The CDR3 length is 16 residues. In DNA, the CDR3 is TGTGCCAGCAGTTGGACGAGGGGGAGAAACAATGAAAAACTGTTTTTT. It codes for CASSWTRGRNNEKLFF.

This clone showed up just once. This chain connects TRBV4-3 to TRBJ2-7; possibly TRBD2 for D (6 bases). The CDR3 spans 17 residues. V gave up 0 bases and J gave up 0 bases, with 15 bases separating them. Per germline, CDR1 LGHNA and CDR2 YSLEER. The CDR3 coding sequence is TGCGCCAGCAGCCAAGATCTGAGCGGGCCTGTCTCCTACGAGCAGTACTTC. Residues: CASSQDLSGPVSYEQYF.

The V call is TRBV5-6, the J call TRBJ2-1, with a possible D match to TRBD1 (6 bases). CDR1 is SGHDT and CDR2 is YYEEEE in the germline V gene. Trimming stripped 6 bases from V and 5 bases from J, with 21 bases between. The CDR3 is made up of 16 amino acids. CDR3 in DNA: TGTGCCAGCAAACATAGGCCGCAGGGGCAGGACAATGAGCAGTTCTTC. This gives the protein CASKHRPQGQDNEQFF.

Written as DNA, the CDR3 is TGTGCCAGCAGCCGCGAGGGACTAATCTCCTCTGGTACGCAGTATTTT. This codes for CASSREGLISSGTQYF. The V and J genes are TRBV7-9 and TRBJ2-3, with 7 bases identical to TRBD2. The trim removed 5 bases at V and 8 bases at J, leaving 16 bases unmatched. This CDR3 region has 16 residues. Germline V gene lookup returns CDR1 SEHNR and CDR2 FQNEAQ (reference sequence).

This chain connects TRBV7-8 to TRBJ2-4; tentative D call: TRBD2 (7 bases). Germline assignment: CDR1 SGHVS and CDR2 FQNEAQ. The V end was cut by 4 bases, the J end by 1 base, with 17 bases between. This CDR3 has 17 residues. The CDR3 DNA reads TGTGCCAGCAGCTCCCCTCTTGGGGGGGCTGCCAAAAACATTCAGTACTTC. Residues: CASSSPLGGAAKNIQYF.

The rearrangement links TRBV4-1 to TRBJ2-7; TRBD1 aligns across 8 bases. The CDR3 is made up of 17 amino acids. V was clipped by 4 bases and J by 3 bases; unmatched bases: 14. Germline V gene sequence: CDR1 MGHRA, CDR2 YSYEKL. CDR3 nucleotides: TGCGCCAGCAGCCCGGACAGGGCGAACGCAAGGTTCTACGAGCAGTACTTC. It is translated as CASSPDRANARFYEQYF.

This clone turned up a few times. The rearrangement links TRBV5-4 to TRBJ2-1; TRBD2 matches at 10 bases. V lost 0 bases and J lost 8; bases outside the gene matches: 5. The CDR3 extends over 15 amino acids. Germline CDR1 SGHNT, CDR2 YYREEE (reference sequence). The DNA for the CDR3 is TGTGCCAGCAGCTTGGAGCCTAGCGGGGGTTATGAGCAGTTCTTC. Translated: CASSLEPSGGYEQFF.

The chain combines TRBV28 with TRBJ2-3; D is perhaps TRBD2 (6 bases). Trimming left V 6 bases short and J 2 bases short, with 18 bases between. The CDR3 is 16 amino acids. The germline CDR1 and CDR2 sequences are MDHEN and SYDVKM. The CDR3 sequence is CASSPKGSGTTDTQYF. Written as DNA, the CDR3 is TGTGCCAGCAGCCCTAAGGGTAGCGGAACCACAGATACGCAGTATTTT.

The rearrangement links TRBV7-9 to TRBJ2-3; D remains ambiguous. V lost 3 bases and J 5 bases, leaving 3 bases between the germline ends. The CDR3 is made up of 11 amino acids. Germline V gives CDR1 SEHNR, CDR2 FQNEAQ (reference sequence). CDR3 residues: CASSFRDTQYF. The CDR3 coding sequence is TGTGCCAGCAGCTTCAGAGATACGCAGTATTTT.

J is TRBJ2-5 and V is TRBV7-9; D call uncertain. The assigned J gene may be wrong: the sequence end matches TRBJ2-7 better. Germline lookup yields CDR1 SEHNR and CDR2 FQNEAQ (reference sequence). The CDR3 loop spans 12 amino acids. CDR3 DNA sequence: TGTGCCAGCAGACCCACTCTGGGCGAGCAGTACTTC. Amino acid sequence: CASRPTLGEQYF.

This clone was picked up one time. The chain joins TRBV6-1 to TRBJ2-1; 8 bases line up with TRBD2. The CDR3 runs to 14 residues. Germline V gene data show CDR1 as MNHNS and CDR2 as SASEGT. Trimming at V came to 5 bases and at J to 8 bases, leaving 8 bases not matched to a gene. CDR3 sequence reads: CASSYFEREYEQFF. CDR3 nucleotides: TGTGCCAGCAGTTATTTCGAGCGGGAGTATGAGCAGTTCTTC.

The genes are TRBV27 and TRBJ2-7, with 8 bases lining up with TRBD1. After removal of 6 bases from V and 2 bases from J, the junction contained 6 bases not matched to a gene. In germline, CDR1 is MNHEY, CDR2 SMNVEV (reference sequence). The CDR3 totals 14 residues. The CDR3 here is CASRSGTGPYEQYF. The CDR3 DNA is TGTGCCAGCAGGTCCGGGACAGGCCCCTACGAGCAGTACTTC.

The CDR3 coding sequence is TGTGCCAGTAGTATACGGGTTGCTAGCGGGAGTACCAAGGAGACCCAGTACTTC. This codes for CASSIRVASGSTKETQYF. This chain uses TRBV19 with TRBJ2-5, with TRBD2 identical over 10 bases. Per the germline V gene, CDR1 is LNHDA and CDR2 is SQIVND (reference sequence). Trimming took 2 bases from V and 5 from J; bases not matched to a gene: 14. The CDR3 has 18 amino acids.

The CDR3 DNA reads TGTGCCAGCAGCTTATCGGGGGTAGTGCGTGAAGCTTTCTTT. It yields the protein CASSLSGVVREAFF. The gene calls are TRBV7-9 and TRBJ1-1, with D maybe TRBD1 (5 bases). The V gene's germline CDR1 is SEHNR and CDR2 FQNEAQ (reference sequence). Trimming cost V 2 bases and J 7 bases, with 14 bases left between them. This CDR3 has 14 amino acids. The variable domain in full, completed from reference TRBV7-9 and TRBJ1-1, reads DTGVSQNPRHKITKRGQNVTFRCDPISEHNRLYWYRQTLGQGPEFLTYFQNEAQLEKSRLLSDRFSAERPKGSFSTLEIQRTEQGDSAMYLCASSLSGVVREAFFGQGTRLTVV.

Here the CDR3 DNA reads TGCGCCAGCAGCGGGGGGATTGGGACAGCCTCCTACGAGCAGTACTTC. Its translation: CASSGGIGTASYEQYF. This chain uses TRBV5-1 with TRBJ2-7, with D possibly being TRBD1 (7 bases). V was shortened by 4 bases and J by 0 bases, with 17 bases between the two germline ends. Germline loops: CDR1 SGHRS, CDR2 YFSETQ. The CDR3 totals 16 residues.

V gene TRBV6-5 combines with J gene TRBJ2-1, with D perhaps TRBD2 (6 bases). This CDR3 is 15 amino acids long. The V gene's germline CDR1 is MNHEY and CDR2 SVGAGI. V dropped 0 bases and J dropped 8 bases, with 14 bases sitting between them. CDR3 in amino acids: CASSYSMEGRDEQFF. The CDR3 DNA is TGTGCCAGCAGTTACTCGATGGAGGGGCGGGATGAGCAGTTCTTC.

V gene TRBV4-1 combines with J gene TRBJ2-5; a weak D match, TRBD2 (6 bases). Trimming took 1 base from V and 1 from J, leaving 10 bases between them. Germline CDR1 and CDR2: MGHRA and YSYEKL. The length of the CDR3 is 15 residues. CDR3: CASSQAKEGQETQYF. DNA for the CDR3: TGCGCCAGCAGCCAAGCGAAGGAGGGCCAAGAGACCCAGTACTTC.

The chain is built from TRBV2 and TRBJ2-7, with 11 bases identical to TRBD2. V dropped 10 bases and J dropped 4; count of bases not matched to a gene: 9. The CDR3 has 14 residues. Per the germline V gene, CDR1 is SNHLY and CDR2 is FYNNEI. The CDR3 sequence: CAISPLAGAYEQYF. The CDR3 DNA is TGTGCCATCAGCCCACTAGCGGGGGCATACGAGCAGTACTTC.

This clone was detected a few times. The gene calls are TRBV7-9 and TRBJ2-1; the match to TRBD2 covers 12 bases. Germline CDR1 reads SEHNR; CDR2 reads FQNEAQ (reference sequence). This CDR3 comprises 17 residues. V lost 4 bases to trimming and J lost 8 bases; unmatched junction nucleotides: 12. The CDR3 DNA is TGTGCCAGCAGCTCCAGACTAGCGGGAGACTCTTCACATGAGCAGTTCTTC. Amino acids: CASSSRLAGDSSHEQFF.

This clone was counted only a few times. This chain joins TRBV7-2 and TRBJ1-4; 10 bases match TRBD1. The CDR3 loop spans 14 amino acids. CDR1 and CDR2 (germline): SGHTA, FQGNSA. J was trimmed by 7 bases and V by 4 bases; bases with no gene match: 3. The CDR3 region has the DNA TGTGCCAGCAGCTCTTGGACAGGGGGTGAAAAACTGTTTTTT. Translation gives CASSSWTGGEKLFF. The full variable domain, its missing parts supplied by reference TRBV7-2 and TRBJ1-4, is GAGVSQSPSNKVTEKGKDVELRCDPISGHTALYWYRQSLGQGLEFLIYFQGNSAPDKSGLPSDRFSAERTGGSVSTLTIQRTQQEDSAVYLCASSSWTGGEKLFFGSGTQLSVL.

The chain uses TRBV6-4 and TRBJ1-1; D is uncertain. The germline gives CDR1 MRHNA, CDR2 SNTAGT. Trimming removed 2 bases from V and 4 bases from J, with 11 bases in between. CDR3 length: 14 residues. The CDR3, as DNA: TGTGCCAGCAGTGACAGGGAGGGTGGCACTGAAGCTTTCTTT. Its protein is CASSDREGGTEAFF.

This rearrangement joins TRBV5-6 to TRBJ1-2, with 11 nucleotides matching TRBD1. Germline CDR1 and CDR2: SGHDT and YYEEEE. The CDR3 covers 14 residues. V shed 4 bases, J shed 3 bases, and the junction held 2 bases outside the gene matches. The CDR3 protein is CASSGTGGYYGYTF. CDR3 sequence (DNA): TGTGCCAGCAGCGGGACAGGGGGGTACTATGGCTACACCTTC.

This clone has a handful of counts. The chain links TRBV7-8 to TRBJ2-5, with a weak D call TRBD2 (5 bases). The J call may not be correct, given that the DNA end is closer to TRBJ2-7. Germline V gene sequence: CDR1 SGHVS, CDR2 FQNEAQ. The CDR3 has 13 amino acids. CDR3 amino acids: CASSLDRGYEQYF. The CDR3 DNA reads TGTGCCAGCAGCTTAGACAGAGGGTACGAGCAGTACTTC.

The rearrangement uses TRBV18 and TRBJ2-1; 8 bases match TRBD2. V lost 2 bases to trimming and J lost 6 bases; unmatched junction nucleotides: 3. This CDR3 contains 14 residues. CDR1 and CDR2 from the germline V gene are KGHSH and LQKENI. The CDR3 protein is CASSPLGTSNEQFF. Here the CDR3 DNA reads TGTGCCAGCTCACCATTAGGGACTAGCAATGAGCAGTTCTTC.

Only a few counts were recorded for this clone. The CDR3 reads CSVCTGPTEAFF. The CDR3 nucleotides are TGCAGCGTGTGTACAGGGCCCACTGAAGCTTTCTTT. The chain recombines TRBV29-1 with TRBJ1-1, with D possibly matching TRBD1 (6 bases). There are 12 residues in the CDR3. V was pared by 6 bases and J by 4 bases, with 12 bases between. Per germline, CDR1 SQVTM and CDR2 ANQGSEA.